This T cell receptor (beta chain) emerged from a study of blood T cell repertoires in COVID-19. Turning to the study itself: The United States, Italy and Spain supplied acute and convalescent COVID-19 samples. Sources were T cells, B-cell-depleted T cells, or PBMCs; the material itself was cDNA or gDNA.

In its sample, this clone was seen once. Original methodology: Amplification of reference gene primers was used by the study to estimate nucleated cell counts. TCRdb's table, derived via immunoSEQ multiplex PCR, lists solely in-frame clones and lacks some. Clone size and the V and J calls come from that table; the DNA yielded D and trimming. The repertoire has some 120,000 clones, approximately 84% of them found once; the top ten carry under 15%. The sample taken for sequencing was peripheral blood. The clonotype originates from a woman in her 30s who had recovered from COVID-19.

CDR3 sequence: CASRHPGLAGATNTGELFF. CDR3 sequence (DNA): TGTGCAAGTCGCCATCCGGGACTAGCGGGGGCGACGAACACCGGGGAGCTGTTTTTT. This rearrangement joins TRBV12-2 to TRBJ2-2; TRBD2, the table's D call, was not compared with the DNA. TRBV12-2 is a known pseudogene. The CDR3 has 19 amino acids.